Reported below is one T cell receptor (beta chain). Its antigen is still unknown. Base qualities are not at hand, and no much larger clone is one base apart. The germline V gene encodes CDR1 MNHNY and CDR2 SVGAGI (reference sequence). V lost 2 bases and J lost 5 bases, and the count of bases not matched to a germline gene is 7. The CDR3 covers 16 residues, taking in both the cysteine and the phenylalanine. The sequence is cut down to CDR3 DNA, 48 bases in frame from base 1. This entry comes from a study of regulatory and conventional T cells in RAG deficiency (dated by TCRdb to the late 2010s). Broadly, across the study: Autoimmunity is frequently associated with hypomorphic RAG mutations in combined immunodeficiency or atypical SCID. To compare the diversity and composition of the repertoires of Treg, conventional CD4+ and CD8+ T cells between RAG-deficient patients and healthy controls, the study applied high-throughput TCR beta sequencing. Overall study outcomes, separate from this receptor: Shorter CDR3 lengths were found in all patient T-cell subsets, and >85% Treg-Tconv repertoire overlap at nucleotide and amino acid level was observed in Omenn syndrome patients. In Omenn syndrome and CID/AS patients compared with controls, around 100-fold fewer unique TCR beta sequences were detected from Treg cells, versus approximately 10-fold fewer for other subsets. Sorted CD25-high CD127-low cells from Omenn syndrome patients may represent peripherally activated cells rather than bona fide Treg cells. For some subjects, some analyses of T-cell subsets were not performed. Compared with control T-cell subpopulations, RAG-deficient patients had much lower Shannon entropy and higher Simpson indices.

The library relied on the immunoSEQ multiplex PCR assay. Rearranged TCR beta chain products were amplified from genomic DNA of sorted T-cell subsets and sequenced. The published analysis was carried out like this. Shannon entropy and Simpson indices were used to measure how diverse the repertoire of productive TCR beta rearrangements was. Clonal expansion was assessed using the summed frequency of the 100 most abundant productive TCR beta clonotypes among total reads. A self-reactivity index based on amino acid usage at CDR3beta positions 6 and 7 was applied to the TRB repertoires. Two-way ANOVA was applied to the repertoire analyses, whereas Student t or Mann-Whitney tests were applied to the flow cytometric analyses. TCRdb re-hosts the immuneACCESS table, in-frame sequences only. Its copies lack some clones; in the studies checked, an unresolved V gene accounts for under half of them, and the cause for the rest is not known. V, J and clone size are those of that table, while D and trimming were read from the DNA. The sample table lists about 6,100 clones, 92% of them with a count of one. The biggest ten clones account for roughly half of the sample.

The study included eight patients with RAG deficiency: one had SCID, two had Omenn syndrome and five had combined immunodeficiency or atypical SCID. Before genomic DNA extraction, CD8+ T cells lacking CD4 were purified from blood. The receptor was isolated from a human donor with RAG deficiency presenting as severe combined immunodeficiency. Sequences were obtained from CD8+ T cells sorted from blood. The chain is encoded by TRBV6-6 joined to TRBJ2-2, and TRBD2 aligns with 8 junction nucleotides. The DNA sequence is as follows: TGTGCCAGCAGTTACGGGCGACTAGCGCCGACCGGGGAGCTGTTTTTT. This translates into CASSYGRLAPTGELFF.